These T cell receptor beta chains were read from a single sample in a study of cytomegalovirus exposure and HLA in healthy donors. This table comes from immunoSEQ multiplex PCR, and its TCRdb copy is limited to in-frame clones, with some not included. The sample carries roughly 130,000 clones, about three fifths recorded once. The specimen sequenced was PBMCs. The receptors derive from a male donor in good health and CMV-seronegative. The CDR3 runs from the conserved cysteine through the conserved F or W. The D gene is left open where the match is weak. Clone size, where shown, is once, few, many, or a class for clones that have expanded.

j_call d_call clone_size v_call cdr3_aa cdr3_nt
TRBJ1-5 TRBD1 few TRBV30 CAWSSRGNQPQHF TGTGCCTGGTCGAGCAGGGGGAATCAGCCCCAGCATTTT
TRBJ1-6 NA NA TRBV4-3 CASSQDRGPSPLHF TGCGCCAGCAGCCAAGACCGAGGGCCTTCACCCCTCCACTTT
TRBJ2-7 NA few TRBV4-3 CASSQGPGTQAYEQYF TGCGCCAGCAGCCAAGGCCCCGGGACTCAAGCCTACGAGCAGTACTTC
TRBJ1-2 NA NA TRBV18 CASSPDKDYGYTF TGTGCCAGCTCACCAGACAAGGACTATGGCTACACCTTC
TRBJ2-7 TRBD2 NA TRBV7-2 CASSPPGRGIHEQYF TGTGCCAGCAGCCCCCCGGGGCGGGGGATTCACGAGCAGTACTTC
TRBJ2-1 NA NA TRBV27 CASSLNIRGNEQFF TGTGCCAGCAGTTTGAATATAAGGGGTAATGAGCAGTTCTTC
TRBJ2-1 TRBD2 NA TRBV30 CAWTEPGLAGGQFF TGTGCCTGGACTGAGCCGGGACTAGCGGGGGGGCAGTTCTTC
TRBJ1-2 NA NA TRBV4-1 CASSHPAGDKHGYTF TGCGCCAGCAGCCACCCTGCTGGGGACAAGCATGGCTACACCTTC
TRBJ1-1 TRBD1 once TRBV5-4 CASSRTGRTEAFF TGTGCCAGCAGCAGGACAGGGCGGACTGAAGCTTTCTTT
TRBJ1-5 TRBD1 NA TRBV15 CATSIPRTGVGQPQHF TGTGCCACCAGCATACCACGAACAGGGGTGGGTCAGCCCCAGCATTTT
TRBJ2-5 TRBD2 few TRBV2 CASQRGFEETQYF TGTGCCAGCCAGCGGGGGTTCGAAGAGACCCAGTACTTC
TRBJ2-2 NA NA TRBV9 CASSAPPVDSRGTGELFF TGTGCCAGCAGCGCACCGCCGGTGGACAGTCGCGGAACCGGGGAGCTGTTTTTT
TRBJ1-2 NA NA TRBV5-1 CASSLAQGGLGYTF TGCGCCAGCAGCTTGGCACAGGGAGGGTTGGGCTACACCTTC
TRBJ2-2 TRBD1 NA TRBV2 CASTPGQGAGELFF TGTGCCAGCACTCCGGGACAGGGGGCCGGGGAGCTGTTTTTT
TRBJ1-1 NA few TRBV27 CASSGWFTEAFF TGTGCCAGCTCAGGGTGGTTCACTGAAGCTTTCTTT
TRBJ1-5 NA few TRBV19 CASSPMRGSYSNQPQHF TGTGCCAGTAGTCCTATGAGGGGGAGCTATAGCAATCAGCCCCAGCATTTT
TRBJ2-7 TRBD2 NA TRBV7-3 CASSSLAGGSEQYF TGTGCCAGCAGCTCCCTAGCGGGGGGTTCCGAGCAGTACTTC
TRBJ2-4 TRBD1 few TRBV7-9 CASSRVTGVKNIQYF TGTGCCAGCAGCCGCGTCACAGGGGTTAAAAACATTCAGTACTTC